The sequence of this T cell receptor beta chain was determined in a study of blood T cell repertoires in COVID-19. Study information: From the United States, Italy and Spain came samples of acute and convalescent COVID-19. T cells, B-cell-depleted T cells, or PBMCs provided the cDNA or gDNA that served as material.

Clones were read by immunoSEQ multiplex PCR, and TCRdb kept only the in-frame ones, dropping some. Of under 300,000 clones in the sample, more than 85% are singletons; the top ten hold approximately 9.5%. The CDR3 runs to 17 residues. Germline CDR1 and CDR2: LGHNA and YNFKEQ. With 2 bases clipped from V and 2 bases from J, the junction kept 12 bases outside the gene matches. The sequence came from a man in his forties who had recovered from COVID-19. The rearrangement uses TRBV4-2 and TRBJ2-7; the match to TRBD1 covers 7 bases. Source material: PBMCs or T cells enriched from blood (not recorded which). CDR3 sequence reads: CASSQHLTQGSAYEQYF. In nucleotides, the CDR3 is TGTGCCAGCAGCCAACACCTAACACAGGGGTCGGCCTACGAGCAGTACTTC.